In this sample, the clone carrying this T cell receptor (beta chain) turned up many times. RNA transcripts yielded amplified TCR beta CDR3 regions. The TCR CDR3 was amplified in a first-round RT-PCR using the HTBI primer set. TCRdb redid the calling of the multiplex PCR reads with MiXCR, one entry per CDR3 protein. This sample has about 640,000 distinct CDR3 sequences; roughly 20% occur once, and the top ten carry more than 30%. These data are taken from a study of T cells in Graves' hyperthyroidism and ophthalmopathy. Study-level background: Once the initial diagnosis was made, peripheral blood was obtained before any treatment.

V shed 5 bases and J shed 0 bases, with 12 bases lying between them. This CDR3 is 15 amino acids long. The germline CDR1 and CDR2 sequences are SGHRS and YFSETQ. Disease duration was under 3 months in the ophthalmopathy patients, who also had a Clinical Activity Score of at least 3 and a NOSPECS grade of at least 4. Exclusion criteria comprised uncontrolled infection, other autoimmune disease, pregnancy or lactation. PBMCs were sourced from about 10 ml fresh peripheral blood. This receptor was identified in a man aged 30 to 45 with Graves' ophthalmopathy. The sample comprised blood. This chain joins TRBV5-1 and TRBJ2-1, with TRBD2 as a possible D gene (5 bases). The CDR3 DNA reads TGCGCCAGCAGACAGACCGGGAACTCCTACAATGAGCAGTTCTTC. Protein sequence: CASRQTGNSYNEQFF.